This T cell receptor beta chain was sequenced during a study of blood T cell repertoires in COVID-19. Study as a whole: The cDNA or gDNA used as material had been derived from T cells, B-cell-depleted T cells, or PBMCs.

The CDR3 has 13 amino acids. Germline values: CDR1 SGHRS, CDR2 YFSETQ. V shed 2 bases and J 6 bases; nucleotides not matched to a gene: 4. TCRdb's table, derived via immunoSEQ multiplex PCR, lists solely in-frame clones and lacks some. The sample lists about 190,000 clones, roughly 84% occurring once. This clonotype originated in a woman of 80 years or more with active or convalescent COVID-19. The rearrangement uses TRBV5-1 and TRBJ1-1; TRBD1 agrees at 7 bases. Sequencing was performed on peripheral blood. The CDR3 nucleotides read TGCGCCAGCAGCTTAGAGGGGGCCCCTGAAGCTTTCTTT. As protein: CASSLEGAPEAFF.